What follows are 11 T cell receptor beta chains derived from one specimen sequenced in a study of cytomegalovirus exposure and HLA in healthy donors. With 60 Vbeta and 13 Jbeta primers, the PCR was carried out. The assay was immunoSEQ multiplex PCR, and TCRdb's table has in-frame clones only and misses some. The data show 150,000 to 200,000 clones, 70% to 80% seen once. The sequencing sample was made of PBMCs. These TCRs come from a woman in her forties or fifties in good health and CMV-seronegative.

V is TRBV7-8 and J is TRBJ2-1, with 8 nucleotides matching TRBD1. With 4 bases clipped from V and 4 bases from J, the junction kept 6 bases outside the gene matches. Per the germline V gene, CDR1 is SGHVS and CDR2 is FQNEAQ. The CDR3 length is 15 residues. CDR3: CASSWDRTRYNEQFF. DNA of the CDR3: TGTGCCAGCAGCTGGGACAGGACCCGTTACAATGAGCAGTTCTTC.

This clone was counted between two and nine times. V usage is TRBV6-5 and J usage is TRBJ1-2, with 12 bases identical to TRBD1. The CDR3 spans 14 residues. Looked up from germline, CDR1 is MNHEY and CDR2 is SVGAGI. The J segment lost 8 bases and the V segment lost 5 bases, leaving 6 bases of the junction unmatched. The CDR3 loop reads CASSKGQGAQGYTF. The CDR3 DNA reads TGTGCCAGCAGTAAGGGACAGGGGGCGCAGGGCTACACCTTC.

This clone came up once. The chain joins TRBV19 to TRBJ2-4; 8 bases match TRBD2. Germline CDR1 is LNHDA and CDR2 is SQIVND (reference sequence). Trimming at V came to 5 bases and at J to 0 bases, leaving 6 bases not matched to a gene. This CDR3 has 16 amino acids. This CDR3 is CASSPGGKSAKNIQYF. The DNA for the CDR3 is TGTGCCAGTAGTCCGGGAGGGAAGTCAGCCAAAAACATTCAGTACTTC.

This clone was seen only a few times. The chain carries TRBV5-4 and TRBJ2-1; TRBD2 is a possible D gene (7 bases). The CDR3 sequence is 16 residues long. Looked up from germline, CDR1 is SGHNT and CDR2 is YYREEE (reference sequence). V was shortened by 4 bases and J by 0 bases, with 14 bases between the two germline ends. The CDR3 DNA reads TGTGCCAGCAGCGGGGGGCGCGGGAGCTCCTACAATGAGCAGTTCTTC. This translates into CASSGGRGSSYNEQFF. The whole variable domain, remainder taken from reference TRBV5-4 and TRBJ2-1, is ETGVTQSPTHLIKTRGQQVTLRCSSQSGHNTVSWYQQALGQGPQFIFQYYREEENGRGNFPPRFSGLQFPNYSSELNVNALELDDSALYLCASSGGRGSSYNEQFFGPGTRLTVL.

The sample holds one count of this clone. This rearrangement joins TRBV7-8 to TRBJ1-4; D uncertain. The CDR3 totals 15 residues. Looked up from germline, CDR1 is SGHVS and CDR2 is FQNEAQ. The V and J ends lost 0 bases and 8 bases respectively, with 13 bases between them. The CDR3 is CASSLAGGRREKLFF. DNA for the CDR3: TGTGCCAGCAGCTTAGCCGGCGGGCGGAGGGAAAAACTGTTTTTT.

The J gene is TRBJ2-7, the V gene TRBV18; 14 positions match TRBD2. The CDR3 loop spans 16 amino acids. Per the germline V gene, CDR1 is KGHSH and CDR2 is LQKENI. J lost 2 bases, V lost 6 bases, and 6 bases had no gene match. CDR3 sequence: CASSRTSGRSPYEQYF. The CDR3 DNA sequence: TGTGCCAGCTCTCGGACTAGCGGGAGGAGTCCCTACGAGCAGTACTTC.

The rearrangement joins TRBV5-1 to TRBJ2-3, with 7 nucleotides matching TRBD2. Germline V gives CDR1 SGHRS, CDR2 YFSETQ. The CDR3 is 16 residues long. V dropped 3 bases and J dropped 1; count of bases not matched to a gene: 8. The CDR3 DNA sequence: TGCGCCAGCAGCTCCTTTAAGCGGGGTGGCACAGATACGCAGTATTTT. Encoded protein: CASSSFKRGGTDTQYF. The full variable domain, completed using reference TRBV5-1 and TRBJ2-3, is KAGVTQTPRYLIKTRGQQVTLSCSPISGHRSVSWYQQTPGQGLQFLFEYFSETQRNKGNFPGRFSGRQFSNSRSEMNVSTLELGDSALYLCASSSFKRGGTDTQYFGPGTRLTVL.

The chain recombines TRBV19 with TRBJ2-1, with D maybe TRBD1 (5 bases). The CDR3 totals 12 residues. Between the trimmed V and J ends, which lost 6 bases and 6 bases, there was a span of 9 bases. Germline values: CDR1 LNHDA, CDR2 SQIVND (reference sequence). As DNA, the CDR3 is TGTGCCAGTAGCCCCAGGGTCAATGAGCAGTTCTTC. Translation gives CASSPRVNEQFF.

V is TRBV7-3 and J is TRBJ2-5; 10 bases fit TRBD2. This CDR3 is 16 amino acids long. Germline V gene data show CDR1 as SGHTA and CDR2 as FQGTGA. Trimming at V came to 2 bases and at J to 4 bases, leaving 7 bases not matched to a gene. CDR3 loop: CASSLGAGGPGETQYF. CDR3 sequence (DNA): TGTGCCAGCAGCTTAGGAGCGGGGGGGCCGGGAGAGACCCAGTACTTC.

The genes are TRBV7-2 and TRBJ1-4; TRBD1 aligns across 10 bases. Germline CDR1 reads SGHTA; CDR2 reads FQGNSA. V shed 5 bases and J 7 bases; nucleotides not matched to a gene: 7. The CDR3 has 15 amino acids. In DNA form, the CDR3 reads TGTGCCAGCAGCCACCCGGGACAGGGGACTGAAAAACTGTTTTTT. The encoded protein is CASSHPGQGTEKLFF.

In nucleotides, the CDR3 is TGTGCCAGCAGCTTGGGGTCAGGGCTAAGAGGCACTGAAGCTTTCTTT. Amino acids: CASSLGSGLRGTEAFF. The genes are TRBV5-6 and TRBJ1-1; TRBD1 might be the D (5 bases). The V gene lost 0 bases and the J gene lost 4 bases, with 16 bases spanning the gap. Germline assignment: CDR1 SGHDT and CDR2 YYEEEE. The CDR3 length is 16 residues.